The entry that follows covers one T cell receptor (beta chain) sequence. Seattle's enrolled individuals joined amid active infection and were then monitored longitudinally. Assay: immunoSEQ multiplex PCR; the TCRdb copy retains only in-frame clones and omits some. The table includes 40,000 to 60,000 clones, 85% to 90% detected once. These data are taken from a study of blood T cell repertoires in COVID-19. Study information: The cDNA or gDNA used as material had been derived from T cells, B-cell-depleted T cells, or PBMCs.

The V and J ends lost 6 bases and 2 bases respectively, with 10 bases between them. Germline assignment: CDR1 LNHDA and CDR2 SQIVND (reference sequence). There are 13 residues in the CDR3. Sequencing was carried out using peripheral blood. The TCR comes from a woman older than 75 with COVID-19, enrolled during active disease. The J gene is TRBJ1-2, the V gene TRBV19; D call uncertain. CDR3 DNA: TGTGCCAGTAGGACGACACCGAACTATGGCTACACCTTC. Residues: CASRTTPNYGYTF.